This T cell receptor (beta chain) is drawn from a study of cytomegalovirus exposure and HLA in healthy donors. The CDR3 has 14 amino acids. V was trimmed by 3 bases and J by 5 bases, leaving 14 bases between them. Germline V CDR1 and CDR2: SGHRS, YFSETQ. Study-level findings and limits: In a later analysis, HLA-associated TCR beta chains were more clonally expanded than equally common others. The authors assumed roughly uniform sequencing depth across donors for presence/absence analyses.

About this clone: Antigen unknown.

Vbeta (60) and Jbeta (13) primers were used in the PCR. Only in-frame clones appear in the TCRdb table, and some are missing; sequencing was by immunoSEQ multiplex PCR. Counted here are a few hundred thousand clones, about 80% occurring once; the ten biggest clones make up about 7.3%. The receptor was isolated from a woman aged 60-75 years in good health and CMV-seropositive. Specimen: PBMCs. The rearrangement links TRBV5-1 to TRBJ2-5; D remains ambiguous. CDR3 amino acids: CASSSLTAEETQYF. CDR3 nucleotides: TGCGCCAGCAGCTCCCTGACCGCGGAGGAGACCCAGTACTTC.